This record looks at one TCR beta chain sequence and its context. The data are from a study of blood T cell repertoires in COVID-19. Background on the study: Collection of acute and convalescent COVID-19 samples took place in the United States, Italy and Spain. The analysed material was cDNA or gDNA that came from T cells, B-cell-depleted T cells, or PBMCs.

Here immunoSEQ multiplex PCR was the method, and the copy in TCRdb shows in-frame clones only, minus some. The sample has more than 100,000 clones, roughly 88% seen once; the top ten hold approximately 2.3%. Trimming at V came to 1 base and at J to 4 bases, leaving 11 bases not matched to a gene. The V gene's germline CDR1 is SGHTA and CDR2 FQGNSA. The CDR3 extends over 18 amino acids. Specimen: peripheral blood. The receptor comes from a man aged 65-85 years with active COVID-19. The chain has TRBV7-2 and TRBJ2-3; 10 bases are a match to TRBD2. DNA of the CDR3: TGTGCCAGCAGCTTAGTGGGCCGAGCGGGGGGGAGGGCAGATACGCAGTATTTT. As protein: CASSLVGRAGGRADTQYF.